The 15 T cell receptor beta chains below were found in one sample sequenced in a study of blood T cells in healthy people across ages. A second PCR, run for about 7 to 11 cycles, used a sample-barcoded 5' primer plus a J-beta primer mix. Each CDR3 protein gets one entry after TCRdb re-called the 5' RACE reads with MiXCR. The sample lists over 1.5 million distinct CDR3 sequences, around half seen once, with roughly 2.1% in the top ten. Sequencing input: blood. The source is a woman aged 35 to 49 in good health.

This chain uses TRBV5-1 with TRBJ2-1; D might be TRBD1 or TRBD2, each matching 6 bases. The J call could be wrong; TRBJ2-7 is a better fit for the DNA end. This CDR3 comprises 16 residues. Germline CDR1 reads SGHRS; CDR2 reads YFSETQ. CDR3 sequence reads: CASKFITGASYNEQYF. As DNA, the CDR3 is TGCGCCAGCAAATTTATAACGGGGGCCTCCTACAATGAGCAGTACTTC.

The sample holds a few counts of this clonotype. The chain combines TRBV7-2 with TRBJ2-1; D may be TRBD2 (8 bases). The CDR3 sequence is 16 residues long. The V end lost 5 bases, the J end lost 3 bases, and 17 bases lay between the germline ends. Germline lookup yields CDR1 SGHTA and CDR2 FQGNSA. This chain's CDR3 is CASSARGAGGYNEQFF. In DNA, the CDR3 is TGTGCCAGCAGCGCCAGGGGGGCGGGGGGCTACAATGAGCAGTTCTTC. The full variable domain, with the rest looked up from reference TRBV7-2 and TRBJ2-1, is GAGVSQSPSNKVTEKGKDVELRCDPISGHTALYWYRQSLGQGLEFLIYFQGNSAPDKSGLPSDRFSAERTGGSVSTLTIQRTQQEDSAVYLCASSARGAGGYNEQFFGPGTRLTVL.

The rearrangement joins TRBV6-1 to TRBJ2-7, with 7 bases lining up with TRBD1. There are 15 residues in the CDR3. Looked up from germline, CDR1 is MNHNS and CDR2 is SASEGT. V lost 4 bases to trimming and J lost 7 bases; unmatched junction nucleotides: 13. CDR3 DNA: TGTGCCAGCAGTGGCCACAGGGGATCCTACAATGAGCAGTACTTC. Protein product: CASSGHRGSYNEQYF.

This chain joins TRBV6-5 and TRBJ2-1, with TRBD1 identical over 7 bases. CDR3 length: 15 amino acids. V lost 8 bases, J lost 8 bases, and 15 bases stayed unmatched. Germline lookup yields CDR1 MNHEY and CDR2 SVGAGI. The CDR3: CASGYRGFVVDEQFF. The CDR3 coding sequence is TGTGCCAGCGGATACAGGGGTTTTGTAGTCGATGAGCAGTTCTTC.

V usage is TRBV29-1 and J usage is TRBJ2-4, with D possibly TRBD1 on 5 matching bases. Germline V gene lookup returns CDR1 SQVTM and CDR2 ANQGSEA. Trimming took 5 bases from V and 0 from J, leaving 8 bases between them. CDR3 size: 13 residues. CDR3 nucleotides: TGCAGCGTTTGGGGCAGAGCCAAAAACATTCAGTACTTC. This encodes CSVWGRAKNIQYF.

In this sample, this clonotype turned up a few times. This chain uses TRBV5-1 with TRBJ2-7, with 8 nucleotides matching TRBD1. J lost 3 bases, V lost 0 bases, and 8 bases had no gene match. Germline CDR1 and CDR2: SGHRS and YFSETQ. The CDR3 consists of 16 residues. Here the CDR3 reads CASSLGAGGKFYEQYF. CDR3 nucleotides: TGCGCCAGCAGCTTGGGGGCAGGGGGCAAGTTCTACGAGCAGTACTTC.

This clonotype was counted a few times. The chain couples TRBV5-1 to TRBJ2-5, with D possibly being TRBD2 (5 bases). The CDR3 spans 17 residues. The germline CDR1 and CDR2 sequences are SGHRS and YFSETQ. V was clipped by 0 bases and J by 4 bases, with 19 bases between them. In nucleotides, the CDR3 is TGCGCCAGCAGCTTGGCCGAGGGCATCCTACCAAGAGAGACCCAGTACTTC. This codes for CASSLAEGILPRETQYF.

Only a few counts were recorded for this clonotype. V is TRBV9 and J is TRBJ2-4; tentative D call: TRBD1 (6 bases). This CDR3 comprises 15 residues. V was clipped by 6 bases and J by 5 bases, with 18 bases between them. Germline V CDR1 and CDR2: SGDLS, YYNGEE. The CDR3 protein is CASTTGGGRENIQYF. The DNA of the CDR3 is TGTGCCAGCACCACGGGTGGGGGCAGGGAAAACATTCAGTACTTC.

This clonotype was recorded once. The chain joins TRBV7-2 to TRBJ1-2; no reliable D call. Germline V gene lookup returns CDR1 SGHTA and CDR2 FQGNSA. Trimming took off 5 bases at V and 9 bases at J, with 16 bases between the two ends. This CDR3 comprises 13 residues. CDR3 protein: CASSVEDARSYTF. CDR3 bases: TGTGCCAGCAGCGTAGAGGACGCAAGAAGCTACACCTTC.

The J gene is TRBJ2-3, the V gene TRBV4-3, with 11 positions matching TRBD1. J gave up 5 bases and V 3 bases, and 13 bases lay outside the gene matches. This CDR3 comprises 18 residues. Germline values: CDR1 LGHNA, CDR2 YSLEER. The CDR3 reads CASSQAPPGQGALDTQYF. In DNA form, the CDR3 reads TGCGCCAGCAGCCAGGCCCCCCCTGGACAGGGGGCTTTAGATACGCAGTATTTT.

The chain recombines TRBV10-2 with TRBJ2-3, with D tentatively TRBD1 (8 bases). This CDR3 has 14 residues. Germline CDR1 and CDR2: WSHSY and SAAADI. V lost 7 bases and J 2 bases, leaving 13 bases between the germline ends. As DNA, the CDR3 is TGCGCCAGCAAGCGGGACAGGCTCACAGATACGCAGTATTTT. Translated: CASKRDRLTDTQYF.

This sequence joins TRBV2 and TRBJ2-7; 8 bases fit TRBD1. Germline values: CDR1 SNHLY, CDR2 FYNNEI. J was trimmed by 2 bases and V by 6 bases; bases with no gene match: 6. The CDR3 spans 14 residues. CDR3 in DNA: TGTGCCAGCAGGGATGGACAGGGTACCTACGAGCAGTACTTC. It yields the protein CASRDGQGTYEQYF.

The chain has TRBV7-2 and TRBJ2-3, with a possible D match to TRBD2 (5 bases). This CDR3 is 12 amino acids long. V was clipped by 10 bases and J by 6 bases, with 14 bases between them. The germline gives CDR1 SGHTA, CDR2 FQGNSA. In DNA, the CDR3 is TGTGCCATCTCCGCCGCGGGCGATACGCAGTATTTT. Translating it yields CAISAAGDTQYF.

This chain uses TRBV7-2 with TRBJ2-1; tentative D call: TRBD2 (6 bases). CDR1 is SGHTA, CDR2 FQGNSA, per germline. Trimming stripped 5 bases from V and 1 base from J, with 15 bases between. The CDR3 sequence is 16 residues long. The CDR3 DNA reads as TGTGCCAGCAGCCCATCTCGGGGAGGATCCTACAATGAGCAGTTCTTC. Its protein is CASSPSRGGSYNEQFF.

The chain uses TRBV10-3 and TRBJ2-5; D gene unclear. The ends were cut back, 4 bases at V and 2 bases at J, with 14 bases in the middle. In germline, CDR1 is ENHRY, CDR2 SYGVKD. The CDR3 extends over 15 amino acids. CDR3 coding DNA: TGTGCCATCAGTGGACTGGGTGGGTCGCAAGAGACCCAGTACTTC. Protein: CAISGLGGSQETQYF.